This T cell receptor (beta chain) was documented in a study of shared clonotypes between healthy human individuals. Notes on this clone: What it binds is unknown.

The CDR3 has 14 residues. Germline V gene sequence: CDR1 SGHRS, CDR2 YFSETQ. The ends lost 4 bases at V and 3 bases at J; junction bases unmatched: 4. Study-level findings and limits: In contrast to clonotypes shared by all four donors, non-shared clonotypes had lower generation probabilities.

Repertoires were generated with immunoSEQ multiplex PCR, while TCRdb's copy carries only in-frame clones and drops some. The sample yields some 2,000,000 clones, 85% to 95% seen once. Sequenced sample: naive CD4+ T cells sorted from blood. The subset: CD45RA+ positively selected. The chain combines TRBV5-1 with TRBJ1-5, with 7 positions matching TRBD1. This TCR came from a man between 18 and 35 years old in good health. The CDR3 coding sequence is TGCGCCAGCAGCCCTACAGGGGACAATCAGCCCCAGCATTTT. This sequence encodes CASSPTGDNQPQHF.